What follows describes a single T cell receptor (beta chain). The target antigen is unknown. Per the germline V gene, CDR1 is SGHDT and CDR2 is YYEEEE. The V gene lost 3 bases and the J gene lost 0 bases, with 12 bases spanning the gap. The CDR3 is made up of 15 amino acids. This entry belongs to a study of T cell responses to AZD1222 COVID-19 vaccine. Clones were sequenced by immunoSEQ multiplex PCR, and TCRdb holds only the in-frame ones, with some missing. Seen here are approximately 150,000 clones, roughly 90% observed once, and the top ten hold approximately 1.4%. Study-wide results and limits: Repertoires were obtained solely post-peak T cell response. Baseline seropositivity characterized only six or seven AZD1222 recipients. After two AZD1222 doses, spike-specific TCR breadth and depth rose versus day 0.

The sequenced sample was peripheral blood, obtained on day 0 of AZD1222 vaccination. This rearrangement joins TRBV5-6 to TRBJ2-5; possible D gene TRBD2, 6 bases. This receptor was taken from an adult in good health. The CDR3 bases are TGTGCCAGCAGCTCGGGACTCCAGTACCAAGAGACCCAGTACTTC. Amino acid sequence: CASSSGLQYQETQYF.